The entry below describes one TCR beta chain. Germline V gene data show CDR1 as SGHRS and CDR2 as YFSETQ. With 1 base removed from V and 7 bases from J, the gap between germline ends came to 15 bases. The CDR3 has 15 amino acids. Source study methods: Amplification of reference gene primers provided the estimated nucleated cell counts. TCRdb's table, derived via immunoSEQ multiplex PCR, lists solely in-frame clones and lacks some. V, J and clone size reflect that table, while D and trimming were determined from the DNA. This table has approximately 200,000 clones, about 80% appearing once. The data originate from a study of blood T cell repertoires in COVID-19. Study overall: The United States, Italy and Spain supplied acute and convalescent COVID-19 samples. PBMCs, B-cell-depleted T cells, or T cells were the source of the cDNA or gDNA that made up the material.

The chain links TRBV5-1 to TRBJ2-1; the D gene is possibly TRBD2 (6 bases). The sequenced sample was peripheral blood. The TCR comes from a woman younger than 45 who had recovered from COVID-19. Here the CDR3 reads CASSLTRLAHNEQFF. In DNA form, the CDR3 reads TGCGCCAGCAGCTTGACGAGGCTAGCGCATAATGAGCAGTTCTTC.